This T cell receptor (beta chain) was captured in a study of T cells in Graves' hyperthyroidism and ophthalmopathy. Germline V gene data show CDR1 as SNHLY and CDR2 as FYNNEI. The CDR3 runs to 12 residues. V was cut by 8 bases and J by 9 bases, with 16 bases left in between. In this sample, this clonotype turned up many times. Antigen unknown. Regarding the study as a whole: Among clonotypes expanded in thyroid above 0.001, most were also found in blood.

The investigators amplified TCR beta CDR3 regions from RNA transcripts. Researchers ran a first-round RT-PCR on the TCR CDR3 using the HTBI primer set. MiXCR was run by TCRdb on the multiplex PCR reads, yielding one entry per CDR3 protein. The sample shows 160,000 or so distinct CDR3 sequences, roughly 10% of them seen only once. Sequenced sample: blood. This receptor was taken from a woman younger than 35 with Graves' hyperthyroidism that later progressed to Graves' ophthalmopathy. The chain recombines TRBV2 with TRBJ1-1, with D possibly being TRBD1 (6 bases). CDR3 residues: CASALDGTKAFF. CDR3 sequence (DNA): TGTGCCAGCGCCCTAGACGGGACAAAAGCTTTCTTT.